The 17 T cell receptor beta chains in this list originate from one sample, sequenced in a study of T cells in Graves' hyperthyroidism and ophthalmopathy. The TCR beta CDR3 regions underwent amplification using RNA transcripts as the source. HTBI primers were employed in a first-round RT-PCR of the TCR CDR3. TCRdb reprocessed the multiplex PCR reads via MiXCR and lists one record per CDR3 protein. The table lists over 550,000 distinct CDR3 sequences, around 15% of them singletons. The sequenced sample consisted of blood. The receptors come from a woman aged 18-29 years with Graves' hyperthyroidism.

The chain has TRBV27 and TRBJ2-1, with TRBD1 as a possible D gene (5 bases). V shed 8 bases and J shed 0 bases, with 14 bases lying between them. CDR3 size: 15 residues. Germline V gene sequence: CDR1 MNHEY, CDR2 SMNVEV (reference sequence). The CDR3 is CASLGQGNSYNEQFF. CDR3 sequence (DNA): TGTGCCAGCCTCGGGCAGGGAAACTCCTACAATGAGCAGTTCTTC.

The CDR3 loop reads CSVGDWVPYGYTF. The CDR3 DNA sequence: TGCAGCGTCGGTGACTGGGTGCCCTATGGCTACACCTTC. V usage is TRBV29-1 and J usage is TRBJ1-2; no clear D gene. Germline CDR1 SQVTM, CDR2 ANQGSEA. V shed 6 bases and J shed 4 bases, with 15 bases lying between them. This CDR3 has 13 residues.

V gene TRBV7-6 combines with J gene TRBJ2-1; 9 bases agree with TRBD2. CDR1 and CDR2 (germline): SGHVS, FNYEAQ. Trimming cost V 0 bases and J 1 base; bases outside gene matches: 7. CDR3 length equals 18 residues. CDR3 coding DNA: TGTGCCAGCAGCTTAGCACCCAGCGGGAGGTCTTCCTACAATGAGCAGTTCTTC. The encoded protein is CASSLAPSGRSSYNEQFF.

The J gene is TRBJ2-5, the V gene TRBV5-1, with D perhaps TRBD2 (6 bases). Trimming cost V 0 bases and J 4 bases, with 16 bases left between them. The CDR3 totals 16 residues. Germline assignment: CDR1 SGHRS and CDR2 YFSETQ. The CDR3 DNA follows: TGCGCCAGCAGCTTGGAGTTCGGAGGGGCCGGAGAGACCCAGTACTTC. This translates into CASSLEFGGAGETQYF.

This chain uses TRBV6-5 with TRBJ1-2, with TRBD1 matching over 11 bases. This CDR3 is built from 17 residues. Germline V gene data show CDR1 as MNHEY and CDR2 as SVGAGI. With V trimmed by 4 bases and J by 4 bases, 11 bases remained unmatched. CDR3 DNA sequence: TGTGCCAGCAGTTCTGCGGACAGGGGGCATTCGGGCTATGGCTACACCTTC. As protein: CASSSADRGHSGYGYTF.

This clonotype was observed many times. This chain links TRBV11-2 with TRBJ2-7, with TRBD2 identical over 15 bases. V was clipped by 4 bases and J by 8 bases; unmatched bases: 9. This CDR3 is 16 amino acids long. The germline V gene encodes CDR1 SGHAT and CDR2 FQNNGV. The DNA of the CDR3 is TGTGCCAGCAGCTCCCCTAGGACTAGCGGGGGGGTGAAGCAGTACTTC. This gives the protein CASSSPRTSGGVKQYF.

This clonotype was detected ten times or more. V and J are TRBV7-2 and TRBJ2-7, with 9 bases matching TRBD1. The germline CDR1 and CDR2 sequences are SGHTA and FQGNSA. The CDR3 runs 15 residues. V lost 3 bases, J lost 0 bases, and 3 bases stayed unmatched. CDR3 DNA sequence: TGTGCCAGCAGCTTTAAGGGACAGGGCTCCTACGAGCAGTACTTC. This gives the protein CASSFKGQGSYEQYF. The full variable domain, completed using reference TRBV7-2 and TRBJ2-7, is GAGVSQSPSNKVTEKGKDVELRCDPISGHTALYWYRQSLGQGLEFLIYFQGNSAPDKSGLPSDRFSAERTGGSVSTLTIQRTQQEDSAVYLCASSFKGQGSYEQYFGPGTRLTVT.

The sample holds many counts of this clonotype. CDR3 region: CALTRGNEQFF. The CDR3 bases are TGTGCCTTGACCAGGGGGAATGAGCAGTTCTTC. The chain has TRBV30 and TRBJ2-1; 7 bases fit TRBD1. The CDR3 sequence is 11 residues long. Trimming took 7 bases from V and 7 from J; bases not matched to a gene: 4. CDR1 and CDR2 (germline): GTSNPN, SVGIG (reference sequence).

V usage is TRBV20-1 and J usage is TRBJ2-7; D unclear. The germline V gene has CDR1 DFQATT and CDR2 SNEGSKA (reference sequence). The V end lost 0 bases, the J end lost 3 bases, and 9 bases lay between the germline ends. The CDR3 contains 13 residues. DNA for the CDR3: TGCAGTGCTAGAGATTGGTTGAGCTACGAGCAGTACTTC. It specifies CSARDWLSYEQYF.

The chain links TRBV6-5 to TRBJ2-1; D possibly uses TRBD1 or TRBD2 (5 bases each). The V gene lost 4 bases and the J gene lost 9 bases, with 16 bases spanning the gap. In germline, CDR1 is MNHEY, CDR2 SVGAGI. The CDR3 runs to 14 residues. DNA of the CDR3: TGTGCCAGCAGTTTATTTTGGAGTGGGGGTGAGCAGTTCTTC. Translation gives CASSLFWSGGEQFF.

This clonotype was seen many times. The chain links TRBV30 to TRBJ1-2, with D perhaps matching TRBD1 (5 bases). The CDR3 is 13 amino acids. Germline CDR1 is GTSNPN and CDR2 is SVGIG (reference sequence). V was cut by 2 bases and J by 8 bases, with 15 bases left in between. CDR3 in amino acids: CAWSPDLGEGYTF. The CDR3 DNA is TGTGCCTGGAGTCCTGACCTGGGGGAAGGCTACACCTTC.

V is TRBV10-2 and J is TRBJ2-5, with 7 bases lining up with TRBD1. This CDR3 contains 14 residues. Germline CDR1 is WSHSY and CDR2 is SAAADI. V lost 6 bases and J lost 2; bases outside the gene matches: 6. For the CDR3, the DNA is TGCGCCAGCAGACGAGACAGGGTTCAAGAGACCCAGTACTTC. Amino acid sequence: CASRRDRVQETQYF.

The chain combines TRBV7-6 with TRBJ2-1; D unclear. V lost 8 bases, J lost 9 bases, and 8 bases lay in between. CDR3 length: 10 residues. Germline-derived CDR1 and CDR2 are SGHVS and FNYEAQ. The CDR3 nucleotides are TGTGCCAGCGGCTGGCCTGAGCAGTTCTTC. Translation: CASGWPEQFF.

The chain joins TRBV20-1 to TRBJ2-7; D gene uncertain. This CDR3 spans 12 amino acids. V lost 3 bases and J lost 1, with 7 bases in between. Looked up from germline, CDR1 is DFQATT and CDR2 is SNEGSKA (reference sequence). The CDR3 DNA follows: TGCAGTGCTAGCCACAGATCCTACGAGCAGTACTTC. Translated: CSASHRSYEQYF.

This clonotype was found many times. CDR3 in DNA: TGTGCCAGCAGCTTGAACCCTCGGGAGACCCAGTACTTC. Its translation is CASSLNPRETQYF. The chain carries TRBV7-9 and TRBJ2-5, with D unresolved. Germline assignment: CDR1 SEHNR and CDR2 FQNEAQ (reference sequence). This CDR3 contains 13 residues. Deletions cut 3 bases from V and 5 bases from J, with 10 bases between.

This chain uses TRBV6-1 with TRBJ1-6, with D hard to call. The CDR3 runs to 14 residues. Germline V lookup: CDR1 MNHNS, CDR2 SASEGT. The ends were cut back, 4 bases at V and 5 bases at J, with 9 bases in the middle. CDR3 bases: TGTGCCAGCAGTGGCAGACCTGATAATTCACCCCTCCACTTT. It codes for CASSGRPDNSPLHF.

Concerning this clonotype: A read error may account for a junction end that differs from germline. This chain uses TRBV9 with TRBJ2-2; D remains unclear. Germline V lookup: CDR1 SGDLS, CDR2 YYNGEE. The CDR3 spans 13 residues. For the CDR3, the DNA is TGTGCCAGCGGCGTAGTGTCCTCCGGGGAGCTGTTTTTT. Its protein is CASGVVSSGELFF.